Described below is a single T cell receptor beta chain sequence and its context. The CDR3 loop spans 16 amino acids. Germline CDR1 is MNHEY and CDR2 is SMNVEV (reference sequence). V dropped 1 base and J dropped 2; count of bases not matched to a gene: 7. This sample is drawn from a study of shared T cell receptors in the human thymus. Method: immunoSEQ multiplex PCR; TCRdb's copy keeps in-frame clones and lacks some. This sample yields about 660,000 clones, of which approximately 88% are seen a single time; 0.0095% to 0.012% belongs to the top ten. Another study also made use of these data, one on human thymus T cells. That paper adds: The thymus was resected at corrective cardiac surgery. The authors found apparently biased V and J gene usage in thymic and blood repertoires. What related research reported was that thymic repertoires overlapped highly among unrelated individuals.

This chain uses TRBV27 with TRBJ2-7; TRBD2 matches 8 bases. Sequencing was done on a sample of thymocytes. This clonotype was obtained from a boy in the first two years of life with a congenital heart defect. CDR3: CASSLFSGGPPYEQYF. CDR3 nucleotides: TGTGCCAGCAGTTTATTTTCGGGAGGGCCCCCCTACGAGCAGTACTTC.